The present T cell receptor (beta chain) was sequenced within a study of cytotoxic CD8 clonotypes in ibrutinib-treated CLL. Trimming left V 2 bases short and J 1 base short, with 6 bases between. CDR3 size: 13 residues. Germline lookup yields CDR1 SGDLS and CDR2 YYNGEE. The data were produced by immunoSEQ multiplex PCR, yet TCRdb's version contains in-frame clones alone and is incomplete. The profile shows 150,000 to 200,000 clones, roughly 90% of them singletons. The material was PBMCs, obtained at disease progression, from a patient treated with ibrutinib. The TCR comes from a human donor with chronic lymphocytic leukemia. The chain has TRBV9 and TRBJ1-1; D gene ambiguous. The CDR3 is CASSVFRNTEAFF. The CDR3 DNA reads as TGTGCCAGCAGCGTCTTTCGGAACACTGAAGCTTTCTTT.